This T cell receptor (beta chain) is drawn from a study of blood T cell repertoires in COVID-19. Study-level information: Samples came from the United States, Italy and Spain, spanning acute and convalescent COVID-19. In each case, the material was cDNA or gDNA derived from T cells, B-cell-depleted T cells, or PBMCs.

Under the authors' procedure: Amplifying reference gene primers gave estimates of nucleated cell counts. TCRdb keeps only in-frame clones here, not all; method: immunoSEQ multiplex PCR. V, J and clone size derive from that table, while D and trimming were established from the DNA sequence. In the table there are roughly 68,000 clones, about 81% of which are singletons. CDR3 size: 16 residues. The germline V and J ends were trimmed by 0 bases and 1 base, with 13 bases remaining between them. In germline, CDR1 is SQVTM, CDR2 ANQGSEA. V usage is TRBV29-1 and J usage is TRBJ2-1; the D gene is possibly TRBD2 (5 bases). The sequenced sample was peripheral blood. The receptor was isolated from a human donor in a cohort sampled during active COVID-19. This CDR3 is CSVEDSRAESYNEQFF. The CDR3 nucleotides are TGCAGCGTTGAAGATAGCCGAGCGGAATCCTACAATGAGCAGTTCTTC.